One sample yielded the 9 T cell receptor beta chains listed below, sequenced in a study of a mutant IDH1 vaccine in newly diagnosed glioma (dated by TCRdb to the early 2020s). In the paper's terms, the time point label means: week 47, end of study. Each vaccine dose, consisting of 300 ug of a 20-mer mutant IDH1 peptide in Montanide, was administered subcutaneously with topical imiquimod. Libraries were built with the immunoSEQ multiplex PCR assay. Drawn from immuneACCESS, this table holds only the in-frame rearrangements with V and J called that TCRdb kept. Clones are partly lost; checked studies trace under half to an unresolved V gene and leave the rest unexplained. In all, the sample holds about 94,000 clones, and 85% to 90% of those were seen once. 0.77% of the sample is in the top ten clones. Their cognate antigens are unknown. Here the sequenced sample was PBMCs, taken from a glioma patient whose treatment included an IDH1 peptide vaccine. These receptors all stem from a woman aged 50 to 60 with glioma.

V usage is TRBV19 and J usage is TRBJ2-7; 9 bases align to TRBD1. The CDR3 spans 15 residues. Unmatched junction bases numbered 15, after V lost 9 bases and J lost 6 bases. In germline, CDR1 is LNHDA, CDR2 SQIVND (reference sequence). CDR3 residues: CASRRFGTGNSEQYF. The CDR3 DNA reads TGTGCCAGCCGGAGGTTCGGGACAGGGAATAGCGAGCAGTACTTC.

This clone has a single count. The chain uses TRBV5-1 and TRBJ2-1; 9 bases line up with TRBD2. The CDR3 length is 15 residues. Losses at the gene ends were 1 base for V and 8 bases for J; bases not matched to a gene: 7. From germline, CDR1 is SGHRS and CDR2 YFSETQ. Here the CDR3 DNA reads TGCGCCAGCAGCTTGCTAGCGGGGCTACGGGATGAGCAGTTCTTC. Its translation: CASSLLAGLRDEQFF.

The V and J genes are TRBV5-4 and TRBJ2-1; 9 bases align to TRBD1. V gave up 4 bases and J gave up 4 bases; unmatched junction bases: 6. This CDR3 spans 15 amino acids. Germline assignment: CDR1 SGHNT and CDR2 YYREEE (reference sequence). CDR3 DNA: TGTGCCAGCAGCAACCGGGACAGGGAGTACAATGAGCAGTTCTTC. It is translated as CASSNRDREYNEQFF.

This rearrangement joins TRBV15 to TRBJ2-5; perhaps TRBD2 as D (5 bases). The CDR3 has 14 amino acids. From germline, CDR1 is LNHNV and CDR2 YYDKDF (reference sequence). Trimming cost V 0 bases and J 5 bases, with 10 bases left between them. CDR3 in DNA: TGTGCCACCAGCAGAGATAACGGGAAGGAGACCCAGTACTTC. This translates into CATSRDNGKETQYF.

The chain couples TRBV5-1 to TRBJ2-1; D may correspond to TRBD1 or TRBD2 (6 bases each). This CDR3 region has 14 residues. V lost 7 bases and J 0 bases, leaving 11 bases between the germline ends. CDR1 is SGHRS, CDR2 YFSETQ, per germline. The DNA of the CDR3 is TGCGCCAGCCATGGAGGGGGCTCCTACAATGAGCAGTTCTTC. Translation: CASHGGGSYNEQFF.

V and J are TRBV27 and TRBJ2-1; 7 bases are shared with TRBD1. Per the germline V gene, CDR1 is MNHEY and CDR2 is SMNVEV (reference sequence). The V and J ends lost 2 bases and 7 bases, in that order; junction bases with no gene match: 8. This CDR3 comprises 15 residues. CDR3 nucleotides: TGTGCCAGCAGTTTAAAACGACAGGGAAGGAATGAGCAGTTCTTC. Amino acids: CASSLKRQGRNEQFF.

The chain combines TRBV6-5 with TRBJ2-3; tentative D call: TRBD2 (5 bases). The V end lost 4 bases, the J end lost 0 bases, and 11 bases lay between the germline ends. CDR3 length: 15 residues. The germline V gene encodes CDR1 MNHEY and CDR2 SVGAGI. Here the CDR3 DNA reads TGTGCCAGCAGTTTCTCGCGGACTAGCACAGATACGCAGTATTTT. Its protein is CASSFSRTSTDTQYF.

This sequence joins TRBV5-6 and TRBJ1-1, with D unclear. Per the germline V gene, CDR1 is SGHDT and CDR2 is YYEEEE. The CDR3 is 11 residues long. Trimming stripped 0 bases from V and 11 bases from J, with 8 bases between. In DNA form, the CDR3 reads TGTGCCAGCAGCTTGGATCTTGACGCTTTCTTT. Amino acid sequence: CASSLDLDAFF.

V and J are TRBV4-1 and TRBJ1-5; 8 positions match TRBD1. J gave up 4 bases and V 4 bases, and 3 bases lay outside the gene matches. This CDR3 is 14 amino acids long. The germline V gene has CDR1 MGHRA and CDR2 YSYEKL. The CDR3, as DNA: TGCGCCAGCAGCCCCACAGGGGGAAATCAGCCCCAGCATTTT. Translated: CASSPTGGNQPQHF.